This T cell receptor (beta chain) stems from a study of OX40 agonist ivuxolimab in advanced cancers. Looking at the study overall: Administration of intravenous ivuxolimab to patients occurred every 2 weeks at 0.01 to 10 mg/kg. Partial responses occurred in Three dose-escalation patients, one with hepatocellular carcinoma and two with cutaneous melanoma. The study, taken as a whole, reports: There was clonal expansion of CD4+ and CD8+ blood T cells by week 6 at 0.1 to 3.0 mg/kg. Fewer expanded clones were found on average in CD4+ than in CD8+ T cells.

Note on this clone: The antigen remains undetermined.

Clones were read by immunoSEQ multiplex PCR, and TCRdb kept only the in-frame ones, dropping some. This repertoire shows more than 65,000 clones, approximately 81% found once; its top ten account for under 6.5%. Germline values: CDR1 LGHNA, CDR2 YSLEER. CDR3 length: 17 residues. With V trimmed by 0 bases and J by 1 base, 2 bases remained unmatched. The TCR sequence derives from an adult with an advanced solid tumor such as melanoma, head and neck, liver or kidney cancer. The rearrangement joins TRBV4-3 to TRBJ2-1, with TRBD2 identical over 11 bases. Sequences were derived from CD4+ or CD8+ T cells sorted from blood, sampled in a trial of the OX40 agonist ivuxolimab. The CDR3 here is CASSQDASGGSYNEQFF. CDR3 nucleotide sequence: TGCGCCAGCAGCCAAGATGCTAGCGGGGGGTCCTACAATGAGCAGTTCTTC.